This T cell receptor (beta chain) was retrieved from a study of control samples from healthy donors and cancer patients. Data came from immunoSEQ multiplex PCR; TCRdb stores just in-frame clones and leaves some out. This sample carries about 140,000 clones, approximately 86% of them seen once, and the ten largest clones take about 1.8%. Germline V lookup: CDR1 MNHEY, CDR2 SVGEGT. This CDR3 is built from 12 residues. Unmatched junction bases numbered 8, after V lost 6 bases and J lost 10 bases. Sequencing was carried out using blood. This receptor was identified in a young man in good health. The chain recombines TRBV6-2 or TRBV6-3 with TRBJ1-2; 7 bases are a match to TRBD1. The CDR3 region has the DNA TGTGCCAGCAGCACAACAGGGGTGGACTACACCTTC. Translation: CASSTTGVDYTF.